Listed below are T cell receptor beta chains from one sample, sequenced in a study of response to subunit inactivated influenza vaccine. MiXCR, applied by TCRdb to the RT-PCR reads, yields one record per CDR3 protein. The table includes about half a million distinct CDR3 sequences, approximately 10% detected once. This sample comprised PBMCs from blood, obtained around seven weeks after vaccination. All receptors come from a man aged 45-65 years who received an inactivated influenza vaccine. Each CDR3 is given with its conserved first and last residue. D genes are given only for firm matches. Rows may omit the clone size; those that give it use once, few, many or a size class.

clone_size: many
j_call: TRBJ1-6
v_call: TRBV4-2
d_call: TRBD1
cdr3_nt: TGTGCCAGCAGCCAGCAGCTGGACAGGGTAAATTCACCCCTCCACTTT
cdr3_aa: CASSQQLDRVNSPLHF

clone_size: few
j_call: TRBJ2-7
v_call: TRBV5-6
d_call: .
cdr3_nt: TGTGCCAGCAGCGCTGGGGGGTTGCTCGAGCAGTACTTC
cdr3_aa: CASSAGGLLEQYF

clone_size: .
j_call: TRBJ2-4
v_call: TRBV9
d_call: .
cdr3_nt: TGTGCCAGCAGCGTAGGCACTATTAACATTCAGTACTTC
cdr3_aa: CASSVGTINIQYF

clone_size: .
j_call: TRBJ2-1
v_call: TRBV4-2
d_call: .
cdr3_nt: TGTGCCAGCAGCCAAATGACAGCTCCGAATTACAATGAGCAGTTCTTC
cdr3_aa: CASSQMTAPNYNEQFF

clone_size: .
j_call: TRBJ2-7
v_call: TRBV7-2
d_call: .
cdr3_nt: TGTGCCAGCACACTATCCTACGAGCAGTACTTC
cdr3_aa: CASTLSYEQYF

clone_size: many
j_call: TRBJ1-6
v_call: TRBV6-2/TRBV6-3
d_call: TRBD1
cdr3_nt: TGTGCCAGCAGTTACTCGGGGACAGGGAGCATCCTCGTGGGCTCCTATAATTCACCCCTCCACTTT
cdr3_aa: CASSYSGTGSILVGSYNSPLHF

clone_size: few
j_call: TRBJ1-4
v_call: TRBV4-3
d_call: TRBD1
cdr3_nt: TGCGCCAGCAGCCAGGGACAGGGGACGGGATCTGAAAAACTGTTTTTT
cdr3_aa: CASSQGQGTGSEKLFF

clone_size: few
j_call: TRBJ2-1
v_call: TRBV9
d_call: TRBD2
cdr3_nt: TGTGCCAGCAGCGCGGGACTAGCGGGAAGCAATGAGCAGTTCTTC
cdr3_aa: CASSAGLAGSNEQFF

clone_size: few
j_call: TRBJ2-1
v_call: TRBV12-3/TRBV12-4
d_call: .
cdr3_nt: TGTGCCAGCAGTTTAAGTTCGTGGGGGAATGAGCAGTTCTTC
cdr3_aa: CASSLSSWGNEQFF

clone_size: .
j_call: TRBJ1-2
v_call: TRBV13
d_call: .
cdr3_nt: TGTGCCAGCAGCTTAGGCCCTGGGGGCGGCTATGGCTACACCTTC
cdr3_aa: CASSLGPGGGYGYTF

clone_size: few
j_call: TRBJ1-2
v_call: TRBV6-2/TRBV6-3
d_call: TRBD1
cdr3_nt: TGTGCCAGCAGTCCGTCCGGGACAGGGCTAACCTATGGCTACACCTTC
cdr3_aa: CASSPSGTGLTYGYTF

clone_size: many
j_call: TRBJ1-1
v_call: TRBV29-1
d_call: .
cdr3_nt: TGCAGCACTGGGACACCCTTGGAGGCTGAAGCTTTCTTT
cdr3_aa: CSTGTPLEAEAFF

clone_size: .
j_call: TRBJ2-2
v_call: TRBV6-2/TRBV6-3
d_call: .
cdr3_nt: TGTGCCAGCAGTTACCGGAAGACGTGGCGGGCCGGGGAGCTGTTTTTT
cdr3_aa: CASSYRKTWRAGELFF

clone_size: .
j_call: TRBJ1-2
v_call: TRBV7-8
d_call: TRBD1
cdr3_nt: TGTGCCAGCAGCCTTGGACAGGGAAGGGGCGGTGGCTACACCTTC
cdr3_aa: CASSLGQGRGGGYTF

clone_size: .
j_call: TRBJ2-2
v_call: TRBV7-9
d_call: TRBD2
cdr3_nt: TGTGCCAGCAGCCCAACTAGCGGCGATACCGGGGAGCTGTTTTTT
cdr3_aa: CASSPTSGDTGELFF

clone_size: few
j_call: TRBJ2-5
v_call: TRBV12-3/TRBV12-4
d_call: TRBD1
cdr3_nt: TGTGCCAGCAGTTCTGACAGGGGGACCCAGTACTTC
cdr3_aa: CASSSDRGTQYF

clone_size: many
j_call: TRBJ1-5
v_call: TRBV4-2
d_call: .
cdr3_nt: TGTGCCAGCAGCCAAGAGAGGAATCAGCCCCAGCATTTT
cdr3_aa: CASSQERNQPQHF

clone_size: .
j_call: TRBJ1-2
v_call: TRBV12-3/TRBV12-4
d_call: TRBD1
cdr3_nt: TGTGCCAGCAGTCCCACAGGGGGTAGTGGCTACACCTTC
cdr3_aa: CASSPTGGSGYTF

clone_size: .
j_call: TRBJ2-5
v_call: TRBV5-1
d_call: .
cdr3_nt: TGCGCCAGCAGCTCCTACGGGACGGTAGAGACCCAGTACTTC
cdr3_aa: CASSSYGTVETQYF

clone_size: .
j_call: TRBJ2-1
v_call: TRBV4-1
d_call: TRBD2
cdr3_nt: TGCGCCAGCAGCCCTCAAGGGGGACTAGCGGGAGCATACAATGAGCAGTTCTTC
cdr3_aa: CASSPQGGLAGAYNEQFF

clone_size: few
j_call: TRBJ1-2
v_call: TRBV30
d_call: .
cdr3_nt: TGTGCCTGGAGTGGGGGTAACTATGGCTACACCTTC
cdr3_aa: CAWSGGNYGYTF

clone_size: few
j_call: TRBJ1-2
v_call: TRBV6-5
d_call: .
cdr3_nt: TGTGCCAGCAGTTACTCGAGAGAGTTCCATGGCTACACCTTC
cdr3_aa: CASSYSREFHGYTF

clone_size: .
j_call: TRBJ2-7
v_call: TRBV20-1
d_call: .
cdr3_nt: TGCAGTGCTAGAGATCTCGGACACCCCTACGAGCAGTACTTC
cdr3_aa: CSARDLGHPYEQYF

clone_size: few
j_call: TRBJ2-3
v_call: TRBV6-5
d_call: .
cdr3_nt: TGTGCCAGCAGGGCTGATCGTTATACGCAGTATTTT
cdr3_aa: CASRADRYTQYF

clone_size: many
j_call: TRBJ1-2
v_call: TRBV7-2
d_call: TRBD1
cdr3_nt: TGTGCCAGCAGCTTGGGGGCCGGGACAGGGCTCTATGGCTACACCTTC
cdr3_aa: CASSLGAGTGLYGYTF

clone_size: few
j_call: TRBJ2-1
v_call: TRBV7-3
d_call: .
cdr3_nt: TGTGCCAGCAGCCCGGGGCTAGCGCCCTACAATGAGCAGTTCTTC
cdr3_aa: CASSPGLAPYNEQFF

clone_size: few
j_call: TRBJ2-2
v_call: TRBV5-1
d_call: .
cdr3_nt: TGCGCCAGCAGCCCCGCGAACACCGGGGAGCTGTTTTTT
cdr3_aa: CASSPANTGELFF

clone_size: .
j_call: TRBJ2-5
v_call: TRBV29-1
d_call: .
cdr3_nt: TGCAGCGTTGATGGTTTGGGGACAAAAGAGACCCAGTACTTC
cdr3_aa: CSVDGLGTKETQYF

clone_size: few
j_call: TRBJ1-5
v_call: TRBV28
d_call: .
cdr3_nt: TGTGCCAGCAGCCTACCTTGGCAGCCCCAGCATTTT
cdr3_aa: CASSLPWQPQHF

clone_size: few
j_call: TRBJ2-1
v_call: TRBV20-1
d_call: TRBD1
cdr3_nt: TGCAGTGCTAGAGTGGGGACAGGGTGGGATGAGCAGTTCTTC
cdr3_aa: CSARVGTGWDEQFF

clone_size: many
j_call: TRBJ1-5
v_call: TRBV12-3/TRBV12-4
d_call: .
cdr3_nt: TGTGCCAGCAGTCAGGAACGGGGCAATCAGCCCCAGCATTTT
cdr3_aa: CASSQERGNQPQHF